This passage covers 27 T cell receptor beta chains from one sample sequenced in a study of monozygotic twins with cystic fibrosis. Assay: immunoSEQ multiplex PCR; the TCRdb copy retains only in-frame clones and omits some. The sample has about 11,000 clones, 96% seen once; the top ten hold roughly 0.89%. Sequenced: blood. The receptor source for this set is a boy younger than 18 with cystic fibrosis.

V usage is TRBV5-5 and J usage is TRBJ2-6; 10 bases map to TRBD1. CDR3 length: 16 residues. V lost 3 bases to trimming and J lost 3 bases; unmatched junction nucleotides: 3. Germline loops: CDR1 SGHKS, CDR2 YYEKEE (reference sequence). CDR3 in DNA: TGTGCCAGCAGCTGGACAGGGGGAGATGGGGCCAACGTCCTGACTTTC. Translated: CASSWTGGDGANVLTF.

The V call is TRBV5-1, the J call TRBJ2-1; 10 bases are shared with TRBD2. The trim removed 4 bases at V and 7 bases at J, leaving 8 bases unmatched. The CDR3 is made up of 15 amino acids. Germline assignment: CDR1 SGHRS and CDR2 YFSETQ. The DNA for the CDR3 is TGCGCCAGCAGCGTTGTTTCTAGCGGGAGTAATGAGCAGTTCTTC. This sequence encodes CASSVVSSGSNEQFF.

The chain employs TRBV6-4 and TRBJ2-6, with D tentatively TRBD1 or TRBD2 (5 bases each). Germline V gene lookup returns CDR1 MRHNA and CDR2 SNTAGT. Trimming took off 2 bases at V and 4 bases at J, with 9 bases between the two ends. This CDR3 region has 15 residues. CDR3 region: CASSDGGRGANVLTF. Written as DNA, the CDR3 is TGTGCCAGCAGTGACGGGGGAAGAGGGGCCAACGTCCTGACTTTC.

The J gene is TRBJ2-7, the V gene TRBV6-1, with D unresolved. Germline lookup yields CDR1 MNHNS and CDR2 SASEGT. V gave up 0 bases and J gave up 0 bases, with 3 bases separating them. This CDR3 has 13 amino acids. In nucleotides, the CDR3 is TGTGCCAGCAGTGAAGCGGGCTCCTACGAGCAGTACTTC. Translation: CASSEAGSYEQYF.

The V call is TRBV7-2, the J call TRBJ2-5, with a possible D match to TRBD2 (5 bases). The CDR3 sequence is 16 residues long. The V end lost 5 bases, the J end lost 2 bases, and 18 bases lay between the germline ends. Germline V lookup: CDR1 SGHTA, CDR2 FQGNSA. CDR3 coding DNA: TGTGCCAGCAGCCGCGGACTCGGGCGGCTGCAAGAGACCCAGTACTTC. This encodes CASSRGLGRLQETQYF. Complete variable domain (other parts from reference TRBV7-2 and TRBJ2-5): GAGVSQSPSNKVTEKGKDVELRCDPISGHTALYWYRQSLGQGLEFLIYFQGNSAPDKSGLPSDRFSAERTGGSVSTLTIQRTQQEDSAVYLCASSRGLGRLQETQYFGPGTRLLVL.

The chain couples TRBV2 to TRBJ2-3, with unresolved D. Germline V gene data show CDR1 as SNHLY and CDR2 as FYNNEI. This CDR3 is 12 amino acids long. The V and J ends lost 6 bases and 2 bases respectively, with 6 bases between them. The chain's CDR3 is CASRGDTDTQYF. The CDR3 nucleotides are TGTGCCAGCAGGGGCGACACAGATACGCAGTATTTT.

The CDR3 protein is CSASGPLSHF. The CDR3 DNA follows: TGCAGTGCTAGTGGACCCCTAAGCCACTTT. The genes are TRBV20-1 and TRBJ1-6; no clear D gene. Trimming cost V 3 bases and J 18 bases, with 12 bases left between them. Germline V gene lookup returns CDR1 DFQATT and CDR2 SNEGSKA (reference sequence). The CDR3 length is 10 residues.

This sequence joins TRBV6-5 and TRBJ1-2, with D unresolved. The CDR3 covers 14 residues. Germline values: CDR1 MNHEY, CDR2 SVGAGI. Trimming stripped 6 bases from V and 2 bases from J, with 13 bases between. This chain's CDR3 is CASSKLAENYGYTF. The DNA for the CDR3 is TGTGCCAGCAGCAAGCTGGCGGAAAACTATGGCTACACCTTC.

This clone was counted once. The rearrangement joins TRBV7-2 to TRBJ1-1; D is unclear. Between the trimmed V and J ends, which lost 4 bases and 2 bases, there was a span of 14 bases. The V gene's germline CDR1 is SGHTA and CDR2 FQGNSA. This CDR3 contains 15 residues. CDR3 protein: CASSSTGTVNTEAFF. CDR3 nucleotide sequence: TGTGCCAGCAGCTCTACGGGCACCGTAAACACTGAAGCTTTCTTT.

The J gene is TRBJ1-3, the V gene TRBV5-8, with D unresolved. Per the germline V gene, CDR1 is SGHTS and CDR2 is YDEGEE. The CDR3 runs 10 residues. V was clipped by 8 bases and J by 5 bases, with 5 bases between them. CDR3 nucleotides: TGTGCCAGTTCTAGAAACACCATATATTTT. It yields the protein CASSRNTIYF.

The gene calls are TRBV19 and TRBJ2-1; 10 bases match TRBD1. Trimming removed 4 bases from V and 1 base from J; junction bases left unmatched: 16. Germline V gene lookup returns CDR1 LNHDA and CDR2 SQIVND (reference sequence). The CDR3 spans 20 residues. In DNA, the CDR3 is TGTGCCAGTAGTACGAAAGCGGTGGGGGGGACAGGGGTATCCTACAATGAGCAGTTCTTC. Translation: CASSTKAVGGTGVSYNEQFF.

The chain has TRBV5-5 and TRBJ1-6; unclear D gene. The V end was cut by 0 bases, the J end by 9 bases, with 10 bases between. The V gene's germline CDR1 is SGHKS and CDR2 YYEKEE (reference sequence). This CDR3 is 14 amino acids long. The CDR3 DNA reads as TGTGCCAGCAGCTTGGCCGTTGGGGTTTCACCCCTCCACTTT. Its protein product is CASSLAVGVSPLHF.

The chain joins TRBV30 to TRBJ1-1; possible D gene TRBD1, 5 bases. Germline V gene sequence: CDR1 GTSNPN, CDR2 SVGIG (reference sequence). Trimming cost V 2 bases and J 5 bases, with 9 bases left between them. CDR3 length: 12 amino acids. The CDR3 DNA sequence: TGTGCCTGGAGTCGGGAGGGGACTGAAGCTTTCTTT. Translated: CAWSREGTEAFF.

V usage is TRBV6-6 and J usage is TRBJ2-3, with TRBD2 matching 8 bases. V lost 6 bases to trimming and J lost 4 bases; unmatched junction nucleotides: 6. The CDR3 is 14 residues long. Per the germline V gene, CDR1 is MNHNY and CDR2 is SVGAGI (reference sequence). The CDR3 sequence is CASRPWTSSDTQYF. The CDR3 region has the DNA TGTGCCAGCAGGCCGTGGACTAGCTCAGATACGCAGTATTTT.

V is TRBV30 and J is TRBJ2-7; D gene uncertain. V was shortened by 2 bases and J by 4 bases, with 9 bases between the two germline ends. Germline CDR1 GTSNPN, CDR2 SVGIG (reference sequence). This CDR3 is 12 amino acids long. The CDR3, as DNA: TGTGCCTGGAGTAGGGCAGGATACGAGCAGTACTTC. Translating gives CAWSRAGYEQYF.

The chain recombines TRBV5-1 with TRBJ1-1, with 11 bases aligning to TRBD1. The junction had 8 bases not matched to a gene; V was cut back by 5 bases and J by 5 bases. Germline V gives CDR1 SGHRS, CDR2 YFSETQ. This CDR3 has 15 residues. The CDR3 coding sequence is TGCGCCAGCAGGCTAAAGGACAGGGGGCTGACTGAAGCTTTCTTT. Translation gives CASRLKDRGLTEAFF.

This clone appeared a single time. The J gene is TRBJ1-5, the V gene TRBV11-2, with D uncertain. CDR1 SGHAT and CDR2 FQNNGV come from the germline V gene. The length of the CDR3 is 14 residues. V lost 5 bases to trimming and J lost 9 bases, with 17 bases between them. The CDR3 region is CASSADGRVGPQHF. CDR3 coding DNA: TGTGCCAGCAGCGCGGACGGTCGTGTGGGGCCCCAGCATTTT.

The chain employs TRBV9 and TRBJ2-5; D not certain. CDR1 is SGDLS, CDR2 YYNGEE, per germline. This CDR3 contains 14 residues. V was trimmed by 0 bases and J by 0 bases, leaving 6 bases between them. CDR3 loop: CASSVAGHQETQYF. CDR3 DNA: TGTGCCAGCAGCGTAGCAGGCCACCAAGAGACCCAGTACTTC.

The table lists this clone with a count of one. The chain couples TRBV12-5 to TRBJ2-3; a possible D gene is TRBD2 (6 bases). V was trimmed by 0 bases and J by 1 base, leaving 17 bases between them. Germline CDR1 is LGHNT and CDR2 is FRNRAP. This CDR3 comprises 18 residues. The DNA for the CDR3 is TGTGCTAGTGGTTTGGTACCCGACGGAGGGATACGCACAGATACGCAGTATTTT. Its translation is CASGLVPDGGIRTDTQYF.

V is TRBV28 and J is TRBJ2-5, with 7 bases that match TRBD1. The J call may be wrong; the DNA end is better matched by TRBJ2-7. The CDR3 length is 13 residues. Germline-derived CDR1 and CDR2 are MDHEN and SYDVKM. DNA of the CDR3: TGTGCCAGCAGAGAGACAGGGTCCTACGAGCAGTACTTC. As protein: CASRETGSYEQYF.

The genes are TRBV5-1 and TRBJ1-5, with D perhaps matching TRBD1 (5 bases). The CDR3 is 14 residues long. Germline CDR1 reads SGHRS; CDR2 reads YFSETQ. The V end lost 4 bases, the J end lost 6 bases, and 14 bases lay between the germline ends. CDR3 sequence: CASSLGRWGQPQHF. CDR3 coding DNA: TGCGCCAGCAGCCTGGGACGATGGGGTCAGCCCCAGCATTTT. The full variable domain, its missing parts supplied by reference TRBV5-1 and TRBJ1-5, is KAGVTQTPRYLIKTRGQQVTLSCSPISGHRSVSWYQQTPGQGLQFLFEYFSETQRNKGNFPGRFSGRQFSNSRSEMNVSTLELGDSALYLCASSLGRWGQPQHFGDGTRLSIL.

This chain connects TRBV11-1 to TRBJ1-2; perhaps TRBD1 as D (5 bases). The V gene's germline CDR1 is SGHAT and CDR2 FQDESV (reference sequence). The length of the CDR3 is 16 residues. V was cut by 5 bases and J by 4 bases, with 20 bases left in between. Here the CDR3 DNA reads TGTGCCAGCAGCCCACAGGAGGAGGTTTCAACCTATGGCTACACCTTC. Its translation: CASSPQEEVSTYGYTF. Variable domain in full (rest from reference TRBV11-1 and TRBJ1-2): EAEVAQSPRYKITEKSQAVAFWCDPISGHATLYWYRQILGQGPELLVQFQDESVVDDSQLPKDRFSAERLKGVDSTLKIQPAELGDSAMYLCASSPQEEVSTYGYTFGSGTRLTVV.

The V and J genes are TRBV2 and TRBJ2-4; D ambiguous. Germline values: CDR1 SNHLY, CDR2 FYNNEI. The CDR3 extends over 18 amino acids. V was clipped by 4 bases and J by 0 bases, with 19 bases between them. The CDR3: CASSGGWNRNIAKNIQYF. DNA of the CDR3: TGTGCCAGCAGTGGGGGTTGGAACAGAAACATAGCCAAAAACATTCAGTACTTC.

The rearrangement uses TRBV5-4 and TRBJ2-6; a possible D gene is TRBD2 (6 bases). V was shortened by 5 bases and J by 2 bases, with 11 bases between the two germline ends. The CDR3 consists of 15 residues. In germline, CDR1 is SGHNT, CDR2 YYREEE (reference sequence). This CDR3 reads CASRTGGTGANVLTF. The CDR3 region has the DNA TGTGCCAGCAGGACCGGGGGTACTGGGGCCAACGTCCTGACTTTC.

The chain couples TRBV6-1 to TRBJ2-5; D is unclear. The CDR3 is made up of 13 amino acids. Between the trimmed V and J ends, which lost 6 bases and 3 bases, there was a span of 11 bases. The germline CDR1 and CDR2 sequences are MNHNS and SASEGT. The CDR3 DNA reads TGTGCCAGCAGCCAGGACCGCGAAGAGACCCAGTACTTC. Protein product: CASSQDREETQYF.

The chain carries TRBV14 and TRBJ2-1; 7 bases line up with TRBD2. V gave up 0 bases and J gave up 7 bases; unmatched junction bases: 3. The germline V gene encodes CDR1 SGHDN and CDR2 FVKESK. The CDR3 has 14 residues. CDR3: CASSQDWGGNEQFF. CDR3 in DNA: TGTGCCAGCAGCCAAGATTGGGGGGGGAATGAGCAGTTCTTC.

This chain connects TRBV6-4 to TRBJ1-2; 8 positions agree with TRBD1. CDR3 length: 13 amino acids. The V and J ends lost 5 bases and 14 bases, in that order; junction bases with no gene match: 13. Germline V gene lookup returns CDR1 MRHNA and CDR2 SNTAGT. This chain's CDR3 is CASSPVTAGGLTF. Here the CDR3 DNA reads TGTGCCAGCAGTCCCGTAACAGCAGGGGGCTTAACCTTC.